The 32 T cell receptor beta chains below were found in one sample sequenced in a study of graft-versus-host responses after intestinal transplantation. What these receptors recognize is not known. Some clones are missing from TCRdb's copy, which holds only in-frame ones; the method was immunoSEQ multiplex PCR. The table records roughly 120,000 clones, around 94% of them present only once. Specimen: unstimulated CD4+ T cells sorted from spleen or lymph node cells, collected before transplant. The receptors originated from a human donor who was the organ donor for an intestinal transplant.

This chain links TRBV7-9 with TRBJ2-1; tentatively, D is TRBD1 or TRBD2 (5 bases each). CDR3 size: 14 residues. Germline V lookup: CDR1 SEHNR, CDR2 FQNEAQ (reference sequence). Trimming cost V 5 bases and J 14 bases, with 22 bases left between them. Here the CDR3 reads CASSPGTESLFEFF. The CDR3 nucleotides read TGTGCCAGCAGCCCGGGGACCGAAAGCCTTTTCGAGTTCTTC.

As to this clone: The sample holds other DNA sequences that translate to the same CDR3. The gene calls are TRBV9 and TRBJ2-3; 11 nucleotides line up with TRBD2. Unmatched junction bases numbered 1, after V lost 3 bases and J lost 1 base. CDR1 SGDLS and CDR2 YYNGEE come from the germline V gene. The CDR3 consists of 15 residues. CDR3 amino acids: CASSAGLAGTDTQYF. CDR3 coding DNA: TGTGCCAGCAGCGCGGGACTAGCGGGCACAGATACGCAGTATTTT.

This clone was seen only once. V usage is TRBV7-9 and J usage is TRBJ2-6; D is undetermined. Trimming shortened V by 6 bases and J by 4 bases, and 19 bases separated the two germline ends. The CDR3 is made up of 17 amino acids. Germline CDR1 and CDR2: SEHNR and FQNEAQ (reference sequence). In DNA, the CDR3 is TGTGCCAGCAGGCCCGGTTGGGCCGGAAAAGGGGCCAACGTCCTGACTTTC. This encodes CASRPGWAGKGANVLTF.

The chain couples TRBV30 to TRBJ2-3, with 8 bases matching TRBD2. Germline V gene sequence: CDR1 GTSNPN, CDR2 SVGIG (reference sequence). CDR3 length: 15 residues. V was pared by 0 bases and J by 5 bases, with 7 bases of the junction left unmatched. The CDR3: CAWSVRRGRLDTQYF. In nucleotides, the CDR3 is TGTGCCTGGAGTGTCCGGCGCGGGAGGTTAGATACGCAGTATTTT. The full variable domain, rest sourced from reference TRBV30 and TRBJ2-3, is SQTIHQWPATLVQPVGSPLSLECTVEGTSNPNLYWYRQAAGRGLQLLFYSVGIGQISSEVPQNLSASRPQDRQFILSSKKLLLSDSGFYLCAWSVRRGRLDTQYFGPGTRLTVL.

The chain links TRBV6-4 to TRBJ1-3; D not resolved. Germline CDR1 MRHNA, CDR2 SNTAGT. CDR3 length: 17 amino acids. Trimming removed 3 bases from V and 0 bases from J, with 15 bases in between. The CDR3 nucleotides read TGTGCCAGCAGTGAAGTGCCCGAGGGCTGCTCTGGAAACACCATATATTTT. It yields the protein CASSEVPEGCSGNTIYF.

The gene calls are TRBV28 and TRBJ1-3; no definite D call. The germline CDR1 and CDR2 sequences are MDHEN and SYDVKM. The V gene lost 5 bases and the J gene lost 4 bases, with 15 bases spanning the gap. This CDR3 contains 15 residues. The CDR3 region has the DNA TGTGCCAGCAGTCTCCGGGTCGTGGCCGGAAACACCATATATTTT. Its protein product is CASSLRVVAGNTIYF.

J is TRBJ2-5 and V is TRBV4-1; 10 positions agree with TRBD1. In germline, CDR1 is MGHRA, CDR2 YSYEKL. There are 14 residues in the CDR3. V gave up 4 bases and J gave up 5 bases; unmatched junction bases: 4. The DNA of the CDR3 is TGCGCCAGCAGCCCGGGACAGGGGTGGGAGACCCAGTACTTC. Its translation is CASSPGQGWETQYF.

This clone has a single count. The chain employs TRBV28 and TRBJ1-4; D is unclear. CDR3 length equals 14 residues. Looked up from germline, CDR1 is MDHEN and CDR2 is SYDVKM. With 6 bases removed from V and 4 bases from J, the gap between germline ends came to 12 bases. In DNA, the CDR3 is TGTGCCAGCAGCCCCCGGGGTTTTAATGAAAAACTGTTTTTT. Protein sequence: CASSPRGFNEKLFF. The full variable domain, completed using reference TRBV28 and TRBJ1-4, is DVKVTQSSRYLVKRTGEKVFLECVQDMDHENMFWYRQDPGLGLRLIYFSYDVKMKEKGDIPEGYSVSREKKERFSLILESASTNQTSMYLCASSPRGFNEKLFFGSGTQLSVL.

This clone was detected only once. The chain combines TRBV10-1 with TRBJ2-1, with 11 nucleotides matching TRBD1. This CDR3 spans 15 amino acids. The junction had 0 bases not matched to a gene; V was cut back by 2 bases and J by 3 bases. CDR1 WNHNN and CDR2 SYGVQD come from the germline V gene (reference sequence). The CDR3 DNA follows: TGCGCCAGCAGTGAGGGGACAGGGGGCTACAATGAGCAGTTCTTC. As protein: CASSEGTGGYNEQFF.

V usage is TRBV19 and J usage is TRBJ2-1; TRBD1 or TRBD2 may be the D gene (5 bases each). CDR1 and CDR2 from the germline V gene are LNHDA and SQIVND (reference sequence). The CDR3 totals 16 residues. With 4 bases removed from V and 3 bases from J, the gap between germline ends came to 16 bases. CDR3 bases: TGTGCCAGTAGTACTCCAGGGAGTAGCAGCTACAATGAGCAGTTCTTC. Its protein product is CASSTPGSSSYNEQFF.

The chain carries TRBV5-1 and TRBJ2-3; the match to TRBD2 covers 7 bases. Germline trimming cut 4 bases from V and 6 bases from J; bases unmatched to any gene: 11. CDR1 is SGHRS, CDR2 YFSETQ, per germline. The CDR3 has 15 residues. CDR3 residues: CASSEGLPAGDTQYF. The CDR3 DNA is TGCGCCAGCAGCGAGGGACTACCGGCTGGGGATACGCAGTATTTT.

The chain links TRBV11-2 to TRBJ1-1; no reliable D call. Trimming left V 0 bases short and J 5 bases short, with 16 bases between. Germline V lookup: CDR1 SGHAT, CDR2 FQNNGV. The CDR3 extends over 16 amino acids. The chain's CDR3 is CASSLERDMPGTEAFF. CDR3 DNA: TGTGCCAGCAGCTTAGAGAGGGATATGCCGGGAACTGAAGCTTTCTTT.

The V gene is TRBV30, the J gene TRBJ1-2; D is possibly TRBD1 (5 bases). The CDR3 contains 13 residues. Per germline, CDR1 GTSNPN and CDR2 SVGIG (reference sequence). The V gene lost 3 bases and the J gene lost 4 bases, with 12 bases spanning the gap. CDR3 loop: CAWSADIAYGYTF. CDR3 sequence (DNA): TGTGCCTGGAGCGCGGACATTGCCTATGGCTACACCTTC. The complete variable domain, with remaining parts taken from reference TRBV30 and TRBJ1-2, reads SQTIHQWPATLVQPVGSPLSLECTVEGTSNPNLYWYRQAAGRGLQLLFYSVGIGQISSEVPQNLSASRPQDRQFILSSKKLLLSDSGFYLCAWSADIAYGYTFGSGTRLTVV.

The chain couples TRBV30 to TRBJ2-6; maybe TRBD2 (6 bases). The CDR3 is 15 amino acids. Germline V CDR1 and CDR2: GTSNPN, SVGIG (reference sequence). The V end lost 0 bases, the J end lost 4 bases, and 10 bases lay between the germline ends. For the CDR3, the DNA is TGTGCCTGGAGTGTACCCAGCGGGGGGGCCAACGTCCTGACTTTC. It yields the protein CAWSVPSGGANVLTF.

V is TRBV5-1 and J is TRBJ2-7, with a weak D call TRBD1 (5 bases). V gave up 0 bases and J gave up 3 bases, with 7 bases separating them. The CDR3 covers 13 residues. From germline, CDR1 is SGHRS and CDR2 YFSETQ. CDR3 nucleotides: TGCGCCAGCAGCTTGGAGCAGGGCTACGAGCAGTACTTC. Translated, it gives CASSLEQGYEQYF.

This clone was found a few times. The chain's CDR3 is CASSSEGIGEQYF. CDR3 bases: TGTGCCAGCAGCTCAGAGGGTATAGGGGAGCAGTACTTC. The gene calls are TRBV6-1 and TRBJ2-7; D is possibly TRBD2 (5 bases). V lost 6 bases to trimming and J lost 7 bases, with 16 bases between them. This CDR3 spans 13 amino acids. Germline values: CDR1 MNHNS, CDR2 SASEGT.

This chain joins TRBV18 and TRBJ1-2; 12 positions agree with TRBD1. Germline assignment: CDR1 KGHSH and CDR2 LQKENI. The CDR3 spans 17 residues. With 2 bases clipped from V and 3 bases from J, the junction kept 7 bases outside the gene matches. CDR3 DNA: TGTGCCAGCTCACCATCCCGGGACAGGGGGCACGACTATGGCTACACCTTC. Translated, it gives CASSPSRDRGHDYGYTF.

This chain uses TRBV29-1 with TRBJ2-7; 11 bases align to TRBD1. This CDR3 is 14 amino acids long. V gave up 0 bases and J gave up 3 bases; unmatched junction bases: 1. Germline V gives CDR1 SQVTM, CDR2 ANQGSEA. Here the CDR3 reads CSVEEGTGGYEQYF. The CDR3, as DNA: TGCAGCGTTGAAGAGGGGACAGGGGGCTACGAGCAGTACTTC.

CDR3 DNA sequence: TGTGCCAGCAGCTTCGGGACTAGCGGGAGGAAGTCGGGCGAGCAGTACTTC. It codes for CASSFGTSGRKSGEQYF. The genes are TRBV5-4 and TRBJ2-7, with 15 positions matching TRBD2. This CDR3 contains 17 residues. Trimming cost V 2 bases and J 6 bases; bases outside gene matches: 9. Germline values: CDR1 SGHNT, CDR2 YYREEE (reference sequence). Based on the CDR3 plus reference TRBV5-4 and TRBJ2-7, the full variable domain is ETGVTQSPTHLIKTRGQQVTLRCSSQSGHNTVSWYQQALGQGPQFIFQYYREEENGRGNFPPRFSGLQFPNYSSELNVNALELDDSALYLCASSFGTSGRKSGEQYFGPGTRLTVT.

The chain is built from TRBV5-1 and TRBJ2-1; 10 positions match TRBD2. Germline V gives CDR1 SGHRS, CDR2 YFSETQ. CDR3 size: 16 residues. V trimming: 0 bases; J trimming: 8 bases; junction bases outside the gene matches: 8. CDR3 loop: CASSLVGLAGVDEQFF. In DNA, the CDR3 is TGCGCCAGCAGCTTGGTTGGGCTAGCGGGAGTCGATGAGCAGTTCTTC.

V gene TRBV4-3 combines with J gene TRBJ1-4, with D uncertain. Germline V gene data show CDR1 as LGHNA and CDR2 as YSLEER. The CDR3 is made up of 15 amino acids. V lost 4 bases and J 4 bases, leaving 13 bases between the germline ends. In DNA, the CDR3 is TGCGCCAGCAGCCTCCTCTGGGCGGATAATGAAAAACTGTTTTTT. This encodes CASSLLWADNEKLFF.

V usage is TRBV28 and J usage is TRBJ2-1; D might be TRBD1 or TRBD2, each matching 5 bases. Trimming removed 5 bases from V and 6 bases from J, with 17 bases in between. The CDR3 runs to 15 residues. From germline, CDR1 is MDHEN and CDR2 SYDVKM. CDR3 in DNA: TGTGCCAGCAGTGCCCCGGGGCGGTTGTCCAATGAGCAGTTCTTC. Its protein product is CASSAPGRLSNEQFF.

About this clone itself: This specimen includes other DNA sequences encoding the same CDR3. This chain connects TRBV30 to TRBJ1-2; D call uncertain. V was trimmed by 3 bases and J by 4 bases, leaving 6 bases between them. The CDR3 has 11 residues. Germline loops: CDR1 GTSNPN, CDR2 SVGIG (reference sequence). The CDR3 bases are TGTGCCTGGAGCGGTGGCTATGGCTACACCTTC. Its protein product is CAWSGGYGYTF.

The chain is built from TRBV6-1 and TRBJ1-1; D is unresolved. Germline CDR1 reads MNHNS; CDR2 reads SASEGT. Trimming shortened V by 6 bases and J by 5 bases, and 16 bases separated the two germline ends. The CDR3 length is 14 residues. CDR3 sequence reads: CASRVDPSETEAFF. The CDR3 nucleotides are TGTGCCAGCAGGGTAGATCCTTCGGAGACTGAAGCTTTCTTT.

The gene calls are TRBV5-4 and TRBJ2-3; 8 positions agree with TRBD1. The J segment lost 2 bases and the V segment lost 3 bases, leaving 2 bases of the junction unmatched. Germline CDR1 SGHNT, CDR2 YYREEE (reference sequence). The CDR3 is 14 amino acids. The CDR3 loop reads CASSYRGNTDTQYF. The CDR3 nucleotides read TGTGCCAGCAGCTACAGGGGGAACACAGATACGCAGTATTTT.

A few counts support this clone. The chain is built from TRBV10-3 and TRBJ2-1, with TRBD2 matching over 10 bases. Germline V gene data show CDR1 as ENHRY and CDR2 as SYGVKD. CDR3 length: 15 amino acids. Losses at the gene ends were 5 bases for V and 4 bases for J; bases not matched to a gene: 5. The DNA of the CDR3 is TGTGCCATCAGTCGACTAGCGGGTCAGTACAATGAGCAGTTCTTC. Translation: CAISRLAGQYNEQFF.

V gene TRBV4-3 combines with J gene TRBJ1-2; 9 positions agree with TRBD1. This CDR3 is built from 15 residues. Germline trimming cut 4 bases from V and 9 bases from J; bases unmatched to any gene: 12. In germline, CDR1 is LGHNA, CDR2 YSLEER. This CDR3 is CASSPLYPGQGRYTF. The CDR3 DNA reads as TGCGCCAGCAGCCCACTCTACCCGGGACAGGGTCGCTACACCTTC.

The chain joins TRBV19 to TRBJ2-7; 8 bases align to TRBD1. CDR1 is LNHDA, CDR2 SQIVND, per germline (reference sequence). The V segment lost 3 bases and the J segment 3 bases; nucleotides outside the gene matches: 7. There are 15 residues in the CDR3. CDR3 in amino acids: CASSILGQGSYEQYF. In DNA, the CDR3 is TGTGCCAGTAGTATTCTCGGACAGGGAAGCTACGAGCAGTACTTC.

The chain links TRBV11-3 to TRBJ2-1, with D possibly matching TRBD2 (5 bases). V was clipped by 0 bases and J by 6 bases, with 9 bases between them. The CDR3 has 14 amino acids. In germline, CDR1 is SGHNT, CDR2 YENEEA. For the CDR3, the DNA is TGTGCCAGCAGCTTAGATGGCCTAGCCAATGAGCAGTTCTTC. Amino acid sequence: CASSLDGLANEQFF.

This chain joins TRBV7-2 and TRBJ1-4, with 12 bases fitting TRBD1. The CDR3 runs 16 residues. V was clipped by 0 bases and J by 8 bases; unmatched bases: 4. The V gene's germline CDR1 is SGHTA and CDR2 FQGNSA. Written as DNA, the CDR3 is TGTGCCAGCAGCTTAGCTTCAGGGACAGGGGGCGAAAAACTGTTTTTT. Translated, it gives CASSLASGTGGEKLFF.

This chain connects TRBV6-1 to TRBJ1-1; D not resolved. V lost 6 bases to trimming and J lost 1 base, with 15 bases between them. The CDR3 is 15 residues long. The germline CDR1 and CDR2 sequences are MNHNS and SASEGT. The DNA for the CDR3 is TGTGCCAGCAGCCTTATCAGTCAGCCGAACACTGAAGCTTTCTTT. Amino acids: CASSLISQPNTEAFF.

This chain joins TRBV6-6 and TRBJ1-2, with a tentative D call TRBD1 (5 bases). This CDR3 is built from 14 residues. Germline V gives CDR1 MNHNY, CDR2 SVGAGI (reference sequence). Trimming took off 2 bases at V and 3 bases at J, with 10 bases between the two ends. The chain's CDR3 is CASSYKGRDYGYTF. CDR3 nucleotide sequence: TGTGCCAGCAGTTACAAGGGCAGGGACTATGGCTACACCTTC.